Reported below is one T cell receptor (beta chain). Its target antigen remains unknown. No much larger clonotype is one base removed from it; base qualities were not supplied. This specimen comes from a study of blood T cell repertoires in COVID-19 (TCRdb year 2020). Notes on the research overall: Samples covering the acute and convalescent phases of COVID-19 were provided by collaborators in the United States, Italy and Spain. The prospective study material was composed of cDNA or gDNA derived from T cells, B-cell-depleted T cells, or PBMCs. Deeply sampled blood TCRbeta repertoires from subjects exposed to, actively infected with, or recovered from COVID-19 were included in the dataset. The repertoires were released in a freely available public database intended as a resource for research on the immune response to SARS-CoV-2. The samples were drawn from two sources: the first 160 participants of the ongoing ImmuneRACE study, and 950 to 1,500 subjects contributed by 6 global collaborators. The sample metadata nearly always contained a de-identified subject ID, COVID-19 status, age in years and sex. Where available, HLA class I and class II types were taken from metadata supplied by the sample provider and were not determined by assay-based typing. Broad study findings and their caveats: The amount of clinical and demographic metadata varied by source and participant and was provided uncurated.

The immunoSEQ Assay, a bias-controlled multiplex PCR, was used to amplify TCRbeta CDR3 regions from genomic DNA. The paper's data handling went like this. Within the assay, amplification of reference gene primers was used to estimate how many nucleated cells each sample contained. To quantify the absolute abundance of each unique TCRbeta CDR3 rearrangement, sequence reads were collapsed and filtered. For each sample, productive Simpson clonality was calculated by taking the square root of Simpson's diversity index across productive rearrangements. The immuneACCESS repertoire file appears here via TCRdb, limited to in-frame rearrangements. These files lack a portion of the clones; in checked studies, under half of the deficit traces to unresolved V genes, and the cause of the others is not known. From that table come the V and J calls and clone size; the DNA was used to work out D and trimming. A total of about 290,000 clones appear in this sample, roughly 89% of them only once. Clones ranked in the top ten supply about 3% of the sample.

Whole blood was collected in K2EDTA tubes by collaborating institutions according to the institutions' own protocols. For TCRbeta analysis, collaborator samples were shipped as frozen whole blood, as isolated PBMCs, or as DNA extracted from either sample type. This TCR was recovered from a woman aged 25 to 39 with active or convalescent COVID-19. Sample: peripheral blood.

DNA sequence: TGTGCCAGCAGCGTAGTGGGCGGGGGCAAAGAGACCCAGTACTTC. The resulting protein is CASSVVGGGKETQYF. The chain joins TRBV9 to TRBJ2-5; perhaps TRBD2 is the D gene, with 7 bases matching. CDR1 and CDR2 (SGDLS, YYNGEE) derive from the germline V gene. Trimming costs V 0 bases and J 3 bases, and their ends lie 12 bases apart. Inclusive of the bounding cysteine and phenylalanine, the CDR3 is 15 residues long. The retained sequence is limited to the CDR3, 45 bases, with the frame set at the first base.